This TCR beta chain was retrieved from a study of Ad26.COV2.S vaccination and SARS-CoV-2 variants. Across the study: Doses of Ad26.COV2.S were injected into muscle once or twice, 56 days apart.

Germline V gives CDR1 SNHLY, CDR2 FYNNEI. This CDR3 comprises 12 residues. The V gene lost 2 bases and the J gene lost 5 bases, with 6 bases spanning the gap. Libraries were prepared by immunoSEQ multiplex PCR; TCRdb keeps only in-frame clonotypes and omits some of them. The repertoire consists of 410,000 or so clones, with around nine tenths occurring once and the leading ten covering 12%. As to treatment: about 20 received Ad26.COV2.S at low or high dose, single or two shots; 5 received placebo; per-sample allocation not given. Each sample was drawn 63 days after the first injection (of vaccine or placebo).

The V call is TRBV2, the J call TRBJ1-2; TRBD1 is a possible D gene (6 bases). The sample consisted of peripheral blood, taken in a trial of Ad26.COV2.S vaccine versus placebo. This sequence was found in a person aged 18-65 years who received the Ad26.COV2.S COVID-19 vaccine or a placebo. The CDR3 region is CASSETGYGYTF. As DNA, the CDR3 is TGTGCCAGCAGTGAAACAGGGTATGGCTACACCTTC.